This T cell receptor beta chain comes out of a study of shared clonotypes between healthy human individuals. On this clone: This sample also contains other DNA sequences that code for the same CDR3.

Using immunoSEQ multiplex PCR, the repertoire was profiled, and TCRdb retains in-frame clones only, with some absent. Of some 980,000 clones in the sample, 76% were seen once. V lost 2 bases, J lost 7 bases, and 8 bases lay in between. The CDR3 has 12 residues. Per germline, CDR1 ENHRY and CDR2 SYGVKD. The sequence was collected from a man between 18 and 35 years old in good health. The material sequenced was memory CD4+ T cells sorted from blood. The sample's subset: CD45RA-negative fraction. This chain connects TRBV10-3 to TRBJ1-1; tentative D call: TRBD1 (6 bases). CDR3 bases: TGTGCCATCAGTGAGGGGGGCAGTGAAGCTTTCTTT. As protein: CAISEGGSEAFF.